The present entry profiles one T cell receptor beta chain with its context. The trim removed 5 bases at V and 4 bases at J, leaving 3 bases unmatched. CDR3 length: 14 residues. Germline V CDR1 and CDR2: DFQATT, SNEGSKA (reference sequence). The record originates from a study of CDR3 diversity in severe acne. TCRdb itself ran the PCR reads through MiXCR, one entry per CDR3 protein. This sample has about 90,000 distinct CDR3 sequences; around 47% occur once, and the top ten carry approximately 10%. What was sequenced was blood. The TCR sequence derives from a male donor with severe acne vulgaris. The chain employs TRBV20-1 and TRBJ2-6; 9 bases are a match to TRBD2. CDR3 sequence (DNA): TGCAGTGCTGAGAGCGGGAGGGGGGCCAACGTCCTGACTTTC. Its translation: CSAESGRGANVLTF.